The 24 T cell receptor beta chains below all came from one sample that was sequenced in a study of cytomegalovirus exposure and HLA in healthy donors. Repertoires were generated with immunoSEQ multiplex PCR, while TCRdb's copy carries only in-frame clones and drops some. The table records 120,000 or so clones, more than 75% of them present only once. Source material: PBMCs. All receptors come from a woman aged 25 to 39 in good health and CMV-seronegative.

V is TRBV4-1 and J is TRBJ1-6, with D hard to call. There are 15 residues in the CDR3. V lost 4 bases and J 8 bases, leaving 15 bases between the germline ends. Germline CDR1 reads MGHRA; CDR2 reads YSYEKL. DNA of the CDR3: TGCGCCAGCAGCCTCCGCGAAGGGAGGGATTCACCCCTCCACTTT. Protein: CASSLREGRDSPLHF.

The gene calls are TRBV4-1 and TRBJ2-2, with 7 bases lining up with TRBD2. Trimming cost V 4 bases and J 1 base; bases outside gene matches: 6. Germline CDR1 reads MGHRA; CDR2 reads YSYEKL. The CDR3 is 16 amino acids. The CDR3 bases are TGCGCCAGCAGCCCCTATGGGACTAAGAACACCGGGGAGCTGTTTTTT. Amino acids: CASSPYGTKNTGELFF.

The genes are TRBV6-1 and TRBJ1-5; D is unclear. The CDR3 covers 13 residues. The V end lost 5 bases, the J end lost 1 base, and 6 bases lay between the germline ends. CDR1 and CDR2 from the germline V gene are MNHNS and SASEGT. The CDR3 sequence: CASSTQSNQPQHF. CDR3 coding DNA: TGTGCCAGCAGTACACAAAGCAATCAGCCCCAGCATTTT.

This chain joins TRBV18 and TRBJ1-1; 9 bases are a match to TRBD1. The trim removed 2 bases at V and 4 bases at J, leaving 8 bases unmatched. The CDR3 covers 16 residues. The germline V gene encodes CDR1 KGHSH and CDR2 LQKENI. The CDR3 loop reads CASSPGRGQGGTEAFF. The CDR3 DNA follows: TGTGCCAGCTCACCAGGGCGGGGACAGGGCGGCACTGAAGCTTTCTTT.

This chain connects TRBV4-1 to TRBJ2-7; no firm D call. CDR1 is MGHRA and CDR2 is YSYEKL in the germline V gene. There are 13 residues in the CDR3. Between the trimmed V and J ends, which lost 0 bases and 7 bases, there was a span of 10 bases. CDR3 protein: CASSQDQVQEQYF. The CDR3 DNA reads TGCGCCAGCAGCCAAGACCAGGTCCAAGAGCAGTACTTC.

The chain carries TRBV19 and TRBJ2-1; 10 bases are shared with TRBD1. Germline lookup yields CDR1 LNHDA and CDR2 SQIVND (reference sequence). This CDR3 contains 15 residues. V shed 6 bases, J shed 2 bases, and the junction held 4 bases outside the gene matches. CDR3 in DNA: TGTGCCAGTAGCCCTGGGACAGGGGCCTACAATGAGCAGTTCTTC. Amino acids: CASSPGTGAYNEQFF.

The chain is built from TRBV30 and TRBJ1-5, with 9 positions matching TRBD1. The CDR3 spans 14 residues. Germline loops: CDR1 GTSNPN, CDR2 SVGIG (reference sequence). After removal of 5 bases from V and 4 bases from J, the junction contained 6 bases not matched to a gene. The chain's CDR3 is CAWDNRGLNQPQHF. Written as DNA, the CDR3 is TGTGCCTGGGACAACAGGGGGCTTAATCAGCCCCAGCATTTT.

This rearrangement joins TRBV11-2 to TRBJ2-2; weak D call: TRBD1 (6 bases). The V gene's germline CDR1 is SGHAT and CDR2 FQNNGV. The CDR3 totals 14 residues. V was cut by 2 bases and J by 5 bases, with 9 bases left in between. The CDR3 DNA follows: TGTGCCAGCAGCTTAATAGGGGGTACCGGGGAGCTGTTTTTT. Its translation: CASSLIGGTGELFF. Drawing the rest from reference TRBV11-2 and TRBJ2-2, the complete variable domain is EAGVAQSPRYKIIEKRQSVAFWCNPISGHATLYWYQQILGQGPKLLIQFQNNGVVDDSQLPKDRFSAERLKGVDSTLKIQPAKLEDSAVYLCASSLIGGTGELFFGEGSRLTVL.

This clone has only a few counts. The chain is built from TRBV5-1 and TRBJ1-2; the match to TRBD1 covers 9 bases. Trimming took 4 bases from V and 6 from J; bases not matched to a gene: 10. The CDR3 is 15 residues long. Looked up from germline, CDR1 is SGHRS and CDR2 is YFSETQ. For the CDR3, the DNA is TGCGCCAGCAGCCCGGAACCTACAGGGGGCCATGGCTACACCTTC. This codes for CASSPEPTGGHGYTF.

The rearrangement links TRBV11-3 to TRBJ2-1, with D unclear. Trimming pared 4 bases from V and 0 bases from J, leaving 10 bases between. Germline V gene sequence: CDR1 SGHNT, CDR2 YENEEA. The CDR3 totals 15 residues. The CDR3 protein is CASSSNPNSYNEQFF. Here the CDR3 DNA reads TGTGCCAGCAGCTCTAATCCAAACTCCTACAATGAGCAGTTCTTC. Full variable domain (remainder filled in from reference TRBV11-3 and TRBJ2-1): EAGVVQSPRYKIIEKKQPVAFWCNPISGHNTLYWYLQNLGQGPELLIRYENEEAVDDSQLPKDRFSAERLKGVDSTLKIQPAELGDSAVYLCASSSNPNSYNEQFFGPGTRLTVL.

The CDR3 reads CASSDRVPHEQYF. The CDR3 coding sequence is TGTGCCAGTAGTGACAGGGTACCCCACGAGCAGTACTTC. V is TRBV19 and J is TRBJ2-7; 7 nucleotides match TRBD1. V trimming: 5 bases; J trimming: 5 bases; junction bases outside the gene matches: 6. The CDR3 runs 13 residues. Germline CDR1 reads LNHDA; CDR2 reads SQIVND (reference sequence).

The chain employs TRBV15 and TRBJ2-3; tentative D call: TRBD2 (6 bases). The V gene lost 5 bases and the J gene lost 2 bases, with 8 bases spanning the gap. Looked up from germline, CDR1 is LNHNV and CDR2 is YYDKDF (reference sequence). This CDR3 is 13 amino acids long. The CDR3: CATSPGDTDTQYF. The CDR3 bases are TGTGCCACCAGCCCGGGGGACACAGATACGCAGTATTTT.

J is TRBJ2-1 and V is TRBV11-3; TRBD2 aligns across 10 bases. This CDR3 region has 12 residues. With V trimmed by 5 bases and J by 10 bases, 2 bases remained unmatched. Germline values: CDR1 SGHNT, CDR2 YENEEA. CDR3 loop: CASSTGLAEQFF. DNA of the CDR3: TGTGCCAGCAGCACGGGACTAGCGGAGCAGTTCTTC.

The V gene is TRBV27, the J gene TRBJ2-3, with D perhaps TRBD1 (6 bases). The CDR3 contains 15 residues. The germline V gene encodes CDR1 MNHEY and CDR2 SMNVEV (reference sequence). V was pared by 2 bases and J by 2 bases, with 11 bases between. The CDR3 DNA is TGTGCCAGCAGTTTAGTCGGGGACATCACAGATACGCAGTATTTT. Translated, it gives CASSLVGDITDTQYF.

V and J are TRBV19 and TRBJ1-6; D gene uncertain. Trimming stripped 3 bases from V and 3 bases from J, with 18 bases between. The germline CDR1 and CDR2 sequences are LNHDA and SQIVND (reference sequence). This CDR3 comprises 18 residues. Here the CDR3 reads CASSILRENRFYNSPLHF. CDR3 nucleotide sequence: TGTGCCAGTAGTATCTTGCGGGAAAATCGATTCTATAATTCACCCCTCCACTTT. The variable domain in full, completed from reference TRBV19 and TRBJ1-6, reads DGGITQSPKYLFRKEGQNVTLSCEQNLNHDAMYWYRQDPGQGLRLIYYSQIVNDFQKGDIAEGYSVSREKKESFPLTVTSAQKNPTAFYLCASSILRENRFYNSPLHFGNGTRLTVT.

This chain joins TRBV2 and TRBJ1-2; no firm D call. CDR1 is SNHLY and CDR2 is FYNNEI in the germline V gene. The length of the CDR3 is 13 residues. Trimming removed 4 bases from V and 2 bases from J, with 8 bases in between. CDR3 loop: CASSGEENYGYTF. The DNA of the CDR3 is TGTGCCAGCAGTGGCGAAGAAAACTATGGCTACACCTTC.

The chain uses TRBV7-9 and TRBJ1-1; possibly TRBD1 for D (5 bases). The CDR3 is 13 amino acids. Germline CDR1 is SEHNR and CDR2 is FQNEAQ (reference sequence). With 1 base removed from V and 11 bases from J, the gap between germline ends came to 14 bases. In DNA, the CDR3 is TGTGCCAGCAGCTTAGTACGGTTGGGGCGGGCTTTCTTT. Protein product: CASSLVRLGRAFF.

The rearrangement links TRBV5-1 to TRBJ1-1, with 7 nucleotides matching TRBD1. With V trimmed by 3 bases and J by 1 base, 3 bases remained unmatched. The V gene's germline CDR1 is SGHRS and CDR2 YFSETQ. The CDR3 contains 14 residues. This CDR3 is CASSSQGENTEAFF. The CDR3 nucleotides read TGCGCCAGCAGCTCTCAGGGGGAGAACACTGAAGCTTTCTTT.

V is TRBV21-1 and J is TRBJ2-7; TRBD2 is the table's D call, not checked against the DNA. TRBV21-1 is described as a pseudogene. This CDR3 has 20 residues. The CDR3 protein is CASSKAHREGVLYFGYEQYF. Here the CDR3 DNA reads TGTGCCAGCAGCAAAGCGCACAGGGAGGGGGTCTTATATTTCGGTTACGAGCAGTACTTC.

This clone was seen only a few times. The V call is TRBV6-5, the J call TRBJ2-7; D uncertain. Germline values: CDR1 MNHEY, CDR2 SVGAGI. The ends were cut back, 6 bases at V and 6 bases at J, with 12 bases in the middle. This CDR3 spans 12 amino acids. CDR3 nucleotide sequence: TGTGCCAGCAGCCCACGGAGTGGCGAGCAGTACTTC. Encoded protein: CASSPRSGEQYF.

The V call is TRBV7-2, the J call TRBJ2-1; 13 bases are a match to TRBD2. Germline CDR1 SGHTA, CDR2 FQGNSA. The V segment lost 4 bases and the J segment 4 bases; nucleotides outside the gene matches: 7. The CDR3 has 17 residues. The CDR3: CASSSSGLAGIYNEQFF. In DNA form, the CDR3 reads TGTGCCAGCAGCTCGTCGGGACTAGCGGGGATTTACAATGAGCAGTTCTTC.

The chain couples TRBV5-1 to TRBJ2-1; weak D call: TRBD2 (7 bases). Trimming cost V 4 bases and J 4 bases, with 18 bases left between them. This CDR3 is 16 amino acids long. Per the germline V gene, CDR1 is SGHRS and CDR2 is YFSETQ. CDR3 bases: TGCGCCAGCAGCCCCCAGGGCGGGGGCCAGTACAATGAGCAGTTCTTC. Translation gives CASSPQGGGQYNEQFF. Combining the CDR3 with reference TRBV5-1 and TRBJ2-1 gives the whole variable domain KAGVTQTPRYLIKTRGQQVTLSCSPISGHRSVSWYQQTPGQGLQFLFEYFSETQRNKGNFPGRFSGRQFSNSRSEMNVSTLELGDSALYLCASSPQGGGQYNEQFFGPGTRLTVL.

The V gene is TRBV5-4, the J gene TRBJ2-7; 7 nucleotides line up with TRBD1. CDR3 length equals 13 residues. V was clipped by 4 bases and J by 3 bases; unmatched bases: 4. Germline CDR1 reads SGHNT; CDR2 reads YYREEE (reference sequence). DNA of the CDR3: TGTGCCAGCAGCCGACAGGGTGGCTACGAGCAGTACTTC. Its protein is CASSRQGGYEQYF.

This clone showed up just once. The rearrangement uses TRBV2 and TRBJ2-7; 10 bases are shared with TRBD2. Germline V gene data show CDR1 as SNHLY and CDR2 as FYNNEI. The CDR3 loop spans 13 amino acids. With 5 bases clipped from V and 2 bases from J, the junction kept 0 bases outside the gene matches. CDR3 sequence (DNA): TGTGCCAGCAGTAGCGGGGGGGCCTACGAGCAGTACTTC. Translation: CASSSGGAYEQYF.